This entry concerns a single T cell receptor beta chain. The antigen is unknown. This sample was taken from a study of cytomegalovirus exposure and HLA in healthy donors. Study information: There were 85 million or so unique TCRs (from HLA-typed donors) in an early data release. Most genotyped donors, 65% to 85% of about 400, had Caucasian-associated genetic ancestry.

PCR used 60 Vbeta primers and 13 Jbeta primers. Profiling relied on immunoSEQ multiplex PCR, and the TCRdb table lists in-frame clones only, not all of them. The profile shows about 72,000 clones, roughly 86% of them singletons. Regarding the study as a whole: Across all donors, roughly uniform sequencing depth was an assumption of the presence/absence analyses.

The CDR3 runs 12 residues. The V gene lost 2 bases and the J gene lost 6 bases, with 5 bases spanning the gap. The germline gives CDR1 SGDLS, CDR2 YYNGEE. The clonotype comes from a man between 18 and 35 years old in good health and CMV-seronegative. The chain links TRBV9 to TRBJ2-2; D is unresolved. The sample was PBMCs. CDR3 residues: CASSVPAGELFF. As DNA, the CDR3 is TGTGCCAGCAGCGTTCCGGCCGGGGAGCTGTTTTTT. Combining the CDR3 with reference TRBV9 and TRBJ2-2 gives the whole variable domain DSGVTQTPKHLITATGQRVTLRCSPRSGDLSVYWYQQSLDQGLQFLIQYYNGEERAKGNILERFSAQQFPDLHSELNLSSLELGDSALYFCASSVPAGELFFGEGSRLTVL.